Listed here are 27 T cell receptor beta chains from one sample, sequenced in a study of CD4 T cells in relation to SARS-CoV-2 and coronaviruses. Clones were read by immunoSEQ multiplex PCR, and TCRdb kept only the in-frame ones, dropping some. The sample holds 15,000 to 25,000 clones, 81% seen once. Before the COVID-19 pandemic, during about 2011-2019, CD4+ T cells were taken from unexposed donors. Isolation of CD4+ T cells took place after nine to ten days in culture. These receptors have no identified antigens. Material for sequencing was CD4+ T cells from PBMCs, cultured in vitro. The receptors stem from a human donor in good health.

This chain joins TRBV5-5 and TRBJ2-2; possible D gene TRBD2, 5 bases. Trimming took off 3 bases at V and 3 bases at J, with 15 bases between the two ends. The CDR3 loop spans 16 amino acids. Germline V gives CDR1 SGHKS, CDR2 YYEKEE (reference sequence). CDR3 coding DNA: TGTGCCAGCAGCTCCGGACCCTTGAGGGACACCGGGGAGCTGTTTTTT. Its protein is CASSSGPLRDTGELFF.

The CDR3, as DNA: TGTGCCAGCAGCGAGCGGGTGGCCGGGGAGCTGTTTTTT. Amino acid sequence: CASSERVAGELFF. V usage is TRBV11-1 and J usage is TRBJ2-2; possibly TRBD2 for D (6 bases). This CDR3 contains 13 residues. CDR1 SGHAT and CDR2 FQDESV come from the germline V gene (reference sequence). Trimming took off 5 bases at V and 6 bases at J, with 10 bases between the two ends.

This sequence joins TRBV7-2 and TRBJ2-5; 9 bases agree with TRBD2. CDR1 is SGHTA, CDR2 FQGNSA, per germline. The CDR3 spans 14 residues. J was trimmed by 5 bases and V by 2 bases; bases with no gene match: 3. CDR3 residues: CASSLTSGHETQYF. The CDR3 DNA reads TGTGCCAGCAGCTTAACTAGCGGGCACGAGACCCAGTACTTC.

This chain uses TRBV12-3 or TRBV12-4 with TRBJ1-4; possibly TRBD1 for D (5 bases). The CDR3 has 13 residues. Trimming cost V 7 bases and J 1 base, with 7 bases left between them. The CDR3 region is CASMGGTNEKLFF. CDR3 nucleotide sequence: TGTGCCAGCATGGGGGGAACTAATGAAAAACTGTTTTTT.

This clone qualifies as medium-sized. The chain links TRBV19 to TRBJ2-3, with TRBD1 as a possible D gene (5 bases). The CDR3 is 15 residues long. The germline V gene has CDR1 LNHDA and CDR2 SQIVND (reference sequence). Trimming stripped 4 bases from V and 0 bases from J, with 11 bases between. CDR3 in amino acids: CASSTTGTSTDTQYF. The DNA of the CDR3 is TGTGCCAGTAGTACTACAGGTACTAGCACAGATACGCAGTATTTT.

The chain is built from TRBV6-2 or TRBV6-3 and TRBJ1-1, with unresolved D. Trimming left V 2 bases short and J 1 base short, with 14 bases between. The CDR3 consists of 16 residues. The germline gives CDR1 MNHEY, CDR2 SVGEGT. CDR3 amino acids: CASSYQPPGTNTEAFF. In DNA form, the CDR3 reads TGTGCCAGCAGTTACCAACCCCCGGGTACGAACACTGAAGCTTTCTTT.

The chain combines TRBV27 with TRBJ1-5; possible D gene TRBD1, 6 bases. The CDR3 is 17 amino acids. The V and J ends lost 3 bases and 7 bases respectively, with 22 bases between them. Per germline, CDR1 MNHEY and CDR2 SMNVEV (reference sequence). The chain's CDR3 is CASSFMGGEAARQPQHF. The CDR3 DNA is TGTGCCAGCAGTTTTATGGGGGGCGAGGCCGCGAGGCAGCCCCAGCATTTT.

The chain employs TRBV9 and TRBJ1-1; the D is unclear. Germline values: CDR1 SGDLS, CDR2 YYNGEE. The CDR3 is made up of 13 amino acids. Trimming removed 5 bases from V and 0 bases from J, with 8 bases in between. CDR3 bases: TGTGCCAGCAGTAACCTGGTGAACACTGAAGCTTTCTTT. Translating gives CASSNLVNTEAFF.

This clone was picked up one time. The rearrangement joins TRBV21-1 to TRBJ1-1. TRBV21-1 is reported as a pseudogene. The CDR3 covers 13 residues. CDR3 nucleotides: TGTGCCAGCAGCAAAGCGCAGGGAGGGCGAGCTTTCTTT. It encodes CASSKAQGGRAFF.

The chain carries TRBV4-3 and TRBJ2-2; the D gene is possibly TRBD1 (6 bases). Per germline, CDR1 LGHNA and CDR2 YSLEER. The CDR3 is 16 amino acids. Trimming removed 1 base from V and 3 bases from J, with 12 bases in between. The CDR3 sequence is CASSQAGDVDTGELFF. CDR3 DNA: TGCGCCAGCAGCCAAGCAGGGGACGTGGACACCGGGGAGCTGTTTTTT.

This chain links TRBV18 with TRBJ2-3; D unresolved. The CDR3 is made up of 15 amino acids. Germline V gene lookup returns CDR1 KGHSH and CDR2 LQKENI. The V end lost 0 bases, the J end lost 2 bases, and 9 bases lay between the germline ends. CDR3 amino acids: CASSPPSRITDTQYF. In DNA, the CDR3 is TGTGCCAGCTCACCACCGTCCAGGATCACAGATACGCAGTATTTT.

This chain links TRBV6-2 or TRBV6-3 with TRBJ2-3, with D hard to call. The CDR3 runs to 14 residues. Germline V lookup: CDR1 MNHEY, CDR2 SVGEGT. V dropped 4 bases and J dropped 6 bases, with 14 bases sitting between them. CDR3 protein: CASSSGPWTDTQYF. Written as DNA, the CDR3 is TGTGCCAGCAGTTCCGGGCCCTGGACGGATACGCAGTATTTT.

J is TRBJ1-3 and V is TRBV7-6; D gene ambiguous. The CDR3 covers 16 residues. CDR1 is SGHVS, CDR2 FNYEAQ, per germline. The V and J ends lost 1 base and 0 bases respectively, with 10 bases between them. Here the CDR3 reads CASSLDPKPSGNTIYF. For the CDR3, the DNA is TGTGCCAGCAGCTTAGATCCAAAACCCTCTGGAAACACCATATATTTT.

The gene calls are TRBV18 and TRBJ1-1; D possibly corresponds to TRBD1 (6 bases). From germline, CDR1 is KGHSH and CDR2 LQKENI. The CDR3 has 15 amino acids. Trimming removed 3 bases at V and 3 bases at J, with 14 bases between. The CDR3 DNA reads TGTGCCAGCTCACCTTATACAGGGTGGGACACTGAAGCTTTCTTT. It specifies CASSPYTGWDTEAFF. The complete variable domain, with remaining parts taken from reference TRBV18 and TRBJ1-1, reads NAGVMQNPRHLVRRRGQEARLRCSPMKGHSHVYWYRQLPEEGLKFMVYLQKENIIDESGMPKERFSAEFPKEGPSILRIQQVVRGDSAAYFCASSPYTGWDTEAFFGQGTRLTVV.

This clone was counted between two and nine times. J is TRBJ2-5 and V is TRBV18; D gene ambiguous. Germline loops: CDR1 KGHSH, CDR2 LQKENI. V was trimmed by 4 bases and J by 3 bases, leaving 0 bases between them. The length of the CDR3 is 10 residues. This chain's CDR3 is CASSQETQYF. The CDR3, as DNA: TGTGCCAGCTCACAAGAGACCCAGTACTTC.

The V gene is TRBV6-2 or TRBV6-3, the J gene TRBJ2-2; D gene unclear. V was clipped by 6 bases and J by 7 bases, with 9 bases between them. The CDR3 has 12 residues. Germline-derived CDR1 and CDR2 are MNHEY and SVGEGT. The CDR3 bases are TGTGCCAGCAGACCTTTAGGCGGGGAGCTGTTTTTT. Protein: CASRPLGGELFF.

V gene TRBV27 combines with J gene TRBJ2-6; no firm D call. Trimming stripped 0 bases from V and 0 bases from J, with 12 bases between. This CDR3 has 18 amino acids. The germline CDR1 and CDR2 sequences are MNHEY and SMNVEV (reference sequence). CDR3 sequence (DNA): TGTGCCAGCAGTTTATCCTTGGTACTCGGCTCTGGGGCCAACGTCCTGACTTTC. The encoded protein is CASSLSLVLGSGANVLTF.

The chain couples TRBV6-6 to TRBJ2-7; 7 bases align to TRBD2. This CDR3 contains 15 residues. V shed 6 bases, J shed 0 bases, and the junction held 8 bases outside the gene matches. The V gene's germline CDR1 is MNHNY and CDR2 SVGAGI (reference sequence). The CDR3 is CASSVSSGDSYEQYF. As DNA, the CDR3 is TGTGCCAGCAGCGTCTCGAGCGGGGACTCCTACGAGCAGTACTTC.

Only a few counts were recorded for this clone. The V call is TRBV19, the J call TRBJ2-3; D possibly uses TRBD1 or TRBD2 (7 bases each). CDR1 is LNHDA, CDR2 SQIVND, per germline (reference sequence). Between the trimmed V and J ends, which lost 5 bases and 5 bases, there was a span of 17 bases. This CDR3 region has 15 residues. The CDR3 protein is CASSSQGGGEDTQYF. The CDR3 DNA is TGTGCCAGTAGTTCCCAGGGGGGAGGGGAAGATACGCAGTATTTT.

The J gene is TRBJ2-7, the V gene TRBV6-2 or TRBV6-3; 10 nucleotides agree with TRBD2. This CDR3 contains 14 residues. Germline values: CDR1 MNHEY, CDR2 SVGEGT. V dropped 6 bases and J dropped 2; count of bases not matched to a gene: 4. The CDR3 nucleotides read TGTGCCAGCAGCCGTACTAGCGGGACCTACGAGCAGTACTTC. This sequence encodes CASSRTSGTYEQYF.

This clone appeared once. CDR3 sequence (DNA): TGTGCCAGCAGCCACAACAGGGGTAGCAGTGGAAACACCATATATTTT. Its translation is CASSHNRGSSGNTIYF. The chain combines TRBV3-1 (or the pseudogene TRBV3-2) with TRBJ1-3; TRBD1 agrees at 7 bases. CDR1 and CDR2 (germline): LGHDT, YNNKEL (reference sequence). Unmatched junction bases numbered 8, after V lost 3 bases and J lost 3 bases. The CDR3 runs to 16 residues.

V is TRBV19 and J is TRBJ2-2; D tentatively reads TRBD1 or TRBD2 (6 bases each). The V end lost 7 bases, the J end lost 3 bases, and 15 bases lay between the germline ends. Germline values: CDR1 LNHDA, CDR2 SQIVND (reference sequence). CDR3 length equals 15 residues. In nucleotides, the CDR3 is TGTGCCAGTACCACTCGGGGGCGCGACACCGGGGAGCTGTTTTTT. The encoded protein is CASTTRGRDTGELFF.

The rearrangement uses TRBV30 and TRBJ1-1; D is undetermined. This CDR3 has 13 residues. CDR1 is GTSNPN and CDR2 is SVGIG in the germline V gene (reference sequence). Trimming shortened V by 4 bases and J by 4 bases, and 13 bases separated the two germline ends. CDR3 amino acids: CAWITRVGTEAFF. CDR3 nucleotide sequence: TGTGCCTGGATAACGAGGGTAGGCACTGAAGCTTTCTTT.

The J gene is TRBJ2-3, the V gene TRBV5-1; D is ambiguous. Germline-derived CDR1 and CDR2 are SGHRS and YFSETQ. Trimming shortened V by 6 bases and J by 2 bases, and 10 bases separated the two germline ends. There are 13 residues in the CDR3. The CDR3 DNA follows: TGCGCCAGCAAGGGTACTTTCACAGATACGCAGTATTTT. This translates into CASKGTFTDTQYF.

V and J are TRBV7-2 and TRBJ1-1, with 8 bases that match TRBD1. CDR1 is SGHTA, CDR2 FQGNSA, per germline. The CDR3 covers 14 residues. The V segment lost 2 bases and the J segment 5 bases; nucleotides outside the gene matches: 4. The CDR3 DNA reads as TGTGCCAGCAGCTTACAGGGGGCTATGACTGAAGCTTTCTTT. It yields the protein CASSLQGAMTEAFF.

The chain employs TRBV5-5 and TRBJ1-5, with D possibly being TRBD1 (5 bases). The CDR3 is 16 residues long. The V gene lost 0 bases and the J gene lost 4 bases, with 14 bases spanning the gap. Germline V gene lookup returns CDR1 SGHKS and CDR2 YYEKEE (reference sequence). The CDR3 reads CASSLGLQGLNQPQHF. DNA for the CDR3: TGTGCCAGCAGCTTGGGCCTGCAGGGATTAAATCAGCCCCAGCATTTT.

J is TRBJ1-4 and V is TRBV18; D gene ambiguous. This CDR3 has 15 residues. The germline V and J ends were trimmed by 1 base and 8 bases, with 14 bases remaining between them. Per germline, CDR1 KGHSH and CDR2 LQKENI. Here the CDR3 reads CASSPLDYPGEKLFF. Here the CDR3 DNA reads TGTGCCAGCTCACCACTTGACTACCCTGGGGAAAAACTGTTTTTT.